The clone carrying this T cell receptor beta chain was observed at least ten times. What it binds is unknown. Via MiXCR, TCRdb re-called the RT-PCR reads, giving one row per CDR3 protein. The sample lists roughly 780,000 distinct CDR3 sequences, approximately 17% occurring once. This sample is part of a study of response to subunit inactivated influenza vaccine. Findings and caveats of the study: Each seasonal influenza vaccination, the authors suggested, recruits few new T cells.

Germline V gene sequence: CDR1 ENHRY, CDR2 SYGVKD. Trimming took 7 bases from V and 3 from J; bases not matched to a gene: 3. The CDR3 runs to 13 residues. The sample in question was PBMCs from blood, obtained about 5 days after vaccination. The J gene is TRBJ2-5, the V gene TRBV10-3, with 9 positions matching TRBD1. This clonotype was obtained from a man in his forties or fifties who received an inactivated influenza vaccine. The CDR3 nucleotides are TGTGCCATCAAGCGGACAGGGGAAGAGACCCAGTACTTC. This gives the protein CAIKRTGEETQYF.